This T cell receptor beta chain was sequenced for a study of cytomegalovirus exposure and HLA in healthy donors. Findings and limits, study-wide: Reportedly, TCR beta sequences accurately predicted HLA-A and HLA-B alleles in most subjects.

A note on this clone: What it binds is unknown.

This PCR relied on a set of 60 Vbeta primers and 13 Jbeta primers. Data came from immunoSEQ multiplex PCR; TCRdb stores just in-frame clones and leaves some out. Of 100,000 to 150,000 clones in the sample, approximately 80% were seen once. This CDR3 has 17 amino acids. Germline V CDR1 and CDR2: MGHRA, YSYEKL. V gave up 1 base and J gave up 1 base; unmatched junction bases: 7. The chain carries TRBV4-1 and TRBJ2-7; 10 bases match TRBD1. Material: PBMCs. This TCR came from a woman aged 40 to 49 in good health and CMV-seronegative. Here the CDR3 DNA reads TGCGCCAGCAGCCAAGGCTGGACGGGACAGGGGTCCTACGAGCAGTACTTC. Amino acid sequence: CASSQGWTGQGSYEQYF.